This TCR beta chain was documented in a study of T cells after yellow fever vaccination. Study overall: SMART-Seq v4 Ultra Low Input served to prepare low-cell-number fractions. Study-level points and caveats: The CD4 and CD8 compartments had a small share of their clonotypes in common. Most clones from primary vaccination were detected again post-booster (almost 98% CD4, more than 85% CD8). On re-exposure, the response was weaker but peaked faster, at day 5 versus 15.

In its sample, this clonotype was seen a few times. The CDR3 has 14 amino acids. Germline V CDR1 and CDR2: ENHRY, SYGVKD. With V trimmed by 11 bases and J by 4 bases, 11 bases remained unmatched. TCRdb used MiXCR to reprocess the 5' RACE reads, holding one entry per CDR3 protein. The sample carries 80,000 to 100,000 distinct CDR3 sequences, about 8.8% recorded once. The rearrangement uses TRBV10-3 and TRBJ2-7; 10 bases match TRBD1. The sample was CD8+ T cells not binding an NS4B(214-222) dextramer, sorted from PBMCs, taken more than 13 days after the first yellow fever vaccination. The sequence was collected from a young man who received the YFV17D yellow fever vaccine. CDR3 loop: CASSGTGVRYEQYV. The CDR3 nucleotides read TGTGCCTCCTCCGGGACAGGGGTTCGGTACGAGCAGTACGTC.